A selection of T cell receptor beta chains follows, all from one sample in a study of T-cell reconstitution after alpha-beta-depleted transplantation in children. TCRdb ran MiXCR on the PCR reads and lists one entry per CDR3 protein. Among roughly 590,000 distinct CDR3 sequences, 16% were seen once, and the ten largest hold 1.1%. Sample: PBMCs from the stem cell graft donor, taken from the stem cell graft. These receptors all stem from a human donor who donated a stem cell graft to a child with acute myeloid leukemia. CDR3s include the opening cysteine and the closing phenylalanine or tryptophan. The order of the fields is V gene, D gene, CDR3 length, clone size, J gene, CDR3 DNA, CDR3 protein. A D gene is named only where the DNA matches it firmly. Clone size is shown for a subset of rows, as once, few, many or a class of expanded clone.

v_call: TRBV7-2
d_call: -
cdr3_length: 12
clone_size: -
j_call: TRBJ1-5
cdr3_nt: TGTGCCAGCAGCTTGGTGGCTCAGCCCCAGCATTTT
cdr3_aa: CASSLVAQPQHF

v_call: TRBV28
d_call: TRBD1
cdr3_length: 15
clone_size: once
j_call: TRBJ1-2
cdr3_nt: TGTGCCAGCAGGTTACAGGGGGCCCAAAACTATGGCTACACCTTC
cdr3_aa: CASRLQGAQNYGYTF

v_call: TRBV20-1
d_call: TRBD1
cdr3_length: 14
clone_size: many
j_call: TRBJ1-3
cdr3_nt: TGCAGTGCCACGGACAGGGCCTCTGGAAACACCATATATTTT
cdr3_aa: CSATDRASGNTIYF

v_call: TRBV20-1
d_call: -
cdr3_length: 16
clone_size: -
j_call: TRBJ1-4
cdr3_nt: TGCAGTGCTAGAGACCCCCGGGGGCGGGCTAATGAAAAACTGTTTTTT
cdr3_aa: CSARDPRGRANEKLFF

v_call: TRBV25-1
d_call: TRBD1
cdr3_length: 14
clone_size: -
j_call: TRBJ2-5
cdr3_nt: TGTGCCAGCAGTGTGGACAGGGTAGTCGAGACCCAGTACTTC
cdr3_aa: CASSVDRVVETQYF

v_call: TRBV12-3/TRBV12-4
d_call: -
cdr3_length: 15
clone_size: many
j_call: TRBJ2-2
cdr3_nt: TGTGCCAGCAGTCTCGGGACGGCGAACACCGGGGAGCTGTTTTTT
cdr3_aa: CASSLGTANTGELFF

v_call: TRBV7-2
d_call: -
cdr3_length: 14
clone_size: -
j_call: TRBJ1-5
cdr3_nt: TGTGCCAGCAGCTTCAACCTGGACTCGCAGCCCCAGCATTTT
cdr3_aa: CASSFNLDSQPQHF

v_call: TRBV4-1
d_call: -
cdr3_length: 14
clone_size: few
j_call: TRBJ1-1
cdr3_nt: TGCGCCAGCAGCCAAACGGAGTTGAACACTGAAGCTTTCTTT
cdr3_aa: CASSQTELNTEAFF

v_call: TRBV4-2
d_call: -
cdr3_length: 17
clone_size: few
j_call: TRBJ1-3
cdr3_nt: TGTGCCAGCAGCCAAAAACTACCTGGGGGAGGCGGAAACACCATATATTTT
cdr3_aa: CASSQKLPGGGGNTIYF

v_call: TRBV5-5
d_call: -
cdr3_length: 14
clone_size: many
j_call: TRBJ1-1
cdr3_nt: TGTGCCAGCATCCTCCTCGGGGGGAACACTGAAGCTTTCTTT
cdr3_aa: CASILLGGNTEAFF

v_call: TRBV9
d_call: -
cdr3_length: 14
clone_size: many
j_call: TRBJ2-2
cdr3_nt: TGTGCCAGCAGCGTAGGGGAAGGGACCGGGGAGCTGTTTTTT
cdr3_aa: CASSVGEGTGELFF

v_call: TRBV7-2
d_call: -
cdr3_length: 14
clone_size: many
j_call: TRBJ1-5
cdr3_nt: TGTGCCAGCAGCTTACTCGGGGGTGATCAGCCCCAGCATTTT
cdr3_aa: CASSLLGGDQPQHF

v_call: TRBV5-1
d_call: -
cdr3_length: 14
clone_size: many
j_call: TRBJ1-5
cdr3_nt: TGCGCCAGCAGCGATGGATCAGGGCAACAGCCCCAGCATTTT
cdr3_aa: CASSDGSGQQPQHF

v_call: TRBV5-1
d_call: -
cdr3_length: 14
clone_size: many
j_call: TRBJ1-2
cdr3_nt: TGCGCCAGCAGCTTGGAAGGAATGGGGTATGGCTACACCTTC
cdr3_aa: CASSLEGMGYGYTF

v_call: TRBV12-3/TRBV12-4
d_call: TRBD1
cdr3_length: 13
clone_size: many
j_call: TRBJ2-2
cdr3_nt: TGTGCCAGCAGCCGGACAGGACCCGGGGAGCTGTTTTTT
cdr3_aa: CASSRTGPGELFF

v_call: TRBV15
d_call: -
cdr3_length: 15
clone_size: many
j_call: TRBJ2-7
cdr3_nt: TGTGCCACCAGCAGAGACACGACACGGTTCTACGAGCAGTACTTC
cdr3_aa: CATSRDTTRFYEQYF

v_call: TRBV20-1
d_call: -
cdr3_length: 15
clone_size: many
j_call: TRBJ1-2
cdr3_nt: TGCAGTGCTAGGAGAGAACCGGGGCACAGAGATGGCTACACCTTC
cdr3_aa: CSARREPGHRDGYTF

v_call: TRBV20-1
d_call: -
cdr3_length: 13
clone_size: many
j_call: TRBJ1-6
cdr3_nt: TGCAGTGCGGCGGGACCGAAGGGTTCACCCCTCCACTTT
cdr3_aa: CSAAGPKGSPLHF

v_call: TRBV9
d_call: TRBD1
cdr3_length: 16
clone_size: -
j_call: TRBJ2-2
cdr3_nt: TGTGCCAGCAGCGCAGGACAGGGTTCGAACACCGGGGAGCTGTTTTTT
cdr3_aa: CASSAGQGSNTGELFF

v_call: TRBV29-1
d_call: -
cdr3_length: 12
clone_size: many
j_call: TRBJ1-5
cdr3_nt: TGCAGCGTTGAATGGGGGGACGGACCCCAGCATTTT
cdr3_aa: CSVEWGDGPQHF

v_call: TRBV6-5
d_call: -
cdr3_length: 16
clone_size: many
j_call: TRBJ1-5
cdr3_nt: TGTGCCAGCACCCAGGATACGGGGAGAAGCAATCAGCCCCAGCATTTT
cdr3_aa: CASTQDTGRSNQPQHF

v_call: TRBV6-5
d_call: -
cdr3_length: 15
clone_size: -
j_call: TRBJ2-4
cdr3_nt: TGTGCCAGCAGTTCCGCGGGGCCGGCCAAAAACATTCAGTACTTC
cdr3_aa: CASSSAGPAKNIQYF

v_call: TRBV12-3/TRBV12-4
d_call: -
cdr3_length: 14
clone_size: many
j_call: TRBJ1-6
cdr3_nt: TGTGCCAGCAGTCTACGACAGTTTAATTCACCCCTCCACTTT
cdr3_aa: CASSLRQFNSPLHF

v_call: TRBV5-6
d_call: TRBD2
cdr3_length: 18
clone_size: few
j_call: TRBJ2-2
cdr3_nt: TGTGCCAGCAGCCCTAGCGTGGCACTAGCGGGGTCCACCGGGGAGCTGTTTTTT
cdr3_aa: CASSPSVALAGSTGELFF

v_call: TRBV5-6
d_call: TRBD1
cdr3_length: 13
clone_size: many
j_call: TRBJ2-5
cdr3_nt: TGTGCCAGCAGGCTGACAGGGGAAGAGACCCAGTACTTC
cdr3_aa: CASRLTGEETQYF

v_call: TRBV4-2
d_call: -
cdr3_length: 16
clone_size: -
j_call: TRBJ2-1
cdr3_nt: TGTGCCAGCAGCTCTGTAGGGGTGGGCTCCTACAATGAGCAGTTCTTC
cdr3_aa: CASSSVGVGSYNEQFF

v_call: TRBV24-1
d_call: TRBD2
cdr3_length: 16
clone_size: many
j_call: TRBJ2-1
cdr3_nt: TGTGCCACCAGTGATCTAGCGGGACGATCCTACAATGAGCAGTTCTTC
cdr3_aa: CATSDLAGRSYNEQFF

v_call: TRBV7-2
d_call: -
cdr3_length: 13
clone_size: -
j_call: TRBJ1-1
cdr3_nt: TGTGCCAGCACGGGGTCCCTGAACACTGAAGCTTTCTTT
cdr3_aa: CASTGSLNTEAFF

v_call: TRBV28
d_call: TRBD2
cdr3_length: 17
clone_size: few
j_call: TRBJ2-3
cdr3_nt: TGTGCCAGCAGTTCCCCCTGGACTAGCGGACGCACAGATACGCAGTATTTT
cdr3_aa: CASSSPWTSGRTDTQYF